This T cell receptor (beta chain) originates from a study of blood T cell repertoires in COVID-19. Study as a whole: COVID-19 samples from acute and convalescent phases originated in the United States, Italy and Spain. PBMCs, B-cell-depleted T cells, or T cells provided the cDNA or gDNA that made up the material.

From germline, CDR1 is SGHRS and CDR2 YFSETQ. Trimming removed 4 bases at V and 3 bases at J, with 13 bases between. CDR3 length equals 15 residues. In the original analysis: Researchers report that nucleated cell counts were estimated from reference gene primer amplification. Sequenced by immunoSEQ multiplex PCR; TCRdb stores in-frame clones only, minus some. V and J calls and clone size follow that table, whereas D and trimming were derived from the DNA. The sample records about 130,000 clones, about 80% being singletons. This receptor was taken from a woman in her 50s with acute or convalescent COVID-19. The sequenced material came from peripheral blood. J is TRBJ1-4 and V is TRBV5-1; D call uncertain. The CDR3 DNA reads TGCGCCAGCAGCGCCACGCCGGTTGCTAATGAAAAACTGTTTTTT. As protein: CASSATPVANEKLFF.